This TCR beta chain was identified in a study of blood T cell repertoires in COVID-19. This clone turned up a few times. In germline, CDR1 is SGHRS, CDR2 YFSETQ. V was cut by 0 bases and J by 3 bases, with 14 bases left in between. The CDR3 loop spans 16 amino acids. The repertoire was sequenced with immunoSEQ multiplex PCR; TCRdb's copy has only in-frame clones and lacks some. The sample carries fewer than 450,000 clones, 70% to 90% recorded once. This sequence joins TRBV5-1 and TRBJ2-3; D gene unclear. Sample: peripheral blood. This clonotype was sampled from a woman between 45 and 65 years old with COVID-19, enrolled during active disease. As DNA, the CDR3 is TGCGCCAGCAGCTTGGCCGACGGGTCAAGAACAGATACGCAGTATTTT. Translation gives CASSLADGSRTDTQYF.